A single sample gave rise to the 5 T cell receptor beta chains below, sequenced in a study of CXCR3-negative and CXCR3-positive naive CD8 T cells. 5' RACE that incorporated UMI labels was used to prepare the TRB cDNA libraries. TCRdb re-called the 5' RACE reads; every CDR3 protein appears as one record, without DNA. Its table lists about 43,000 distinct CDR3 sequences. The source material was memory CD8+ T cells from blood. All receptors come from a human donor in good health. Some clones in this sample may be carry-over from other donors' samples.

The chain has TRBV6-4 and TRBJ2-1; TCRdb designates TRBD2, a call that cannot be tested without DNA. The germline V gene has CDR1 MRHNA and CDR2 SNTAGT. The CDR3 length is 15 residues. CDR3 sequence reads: CASSVLAGGPNEQFF.

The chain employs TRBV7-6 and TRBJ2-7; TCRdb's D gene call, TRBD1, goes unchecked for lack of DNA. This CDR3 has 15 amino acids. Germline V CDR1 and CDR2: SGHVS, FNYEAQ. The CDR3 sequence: CASSPTGYGSYEQYF.

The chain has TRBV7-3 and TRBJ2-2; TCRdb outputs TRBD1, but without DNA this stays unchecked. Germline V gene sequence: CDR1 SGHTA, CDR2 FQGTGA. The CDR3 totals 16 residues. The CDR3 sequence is CASSLSGGANTGELFF.

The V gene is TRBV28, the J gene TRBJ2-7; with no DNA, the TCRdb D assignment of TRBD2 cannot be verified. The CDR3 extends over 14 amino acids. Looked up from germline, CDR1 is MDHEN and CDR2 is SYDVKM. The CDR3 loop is CASRFSGGVYEQYF.

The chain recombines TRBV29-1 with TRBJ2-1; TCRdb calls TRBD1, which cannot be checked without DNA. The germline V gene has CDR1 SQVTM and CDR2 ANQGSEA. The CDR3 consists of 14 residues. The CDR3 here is CSVDLTGGLYEQFF.